A single sample is the source of the 9 T cell receptor beta chains below, sequenced in a study of T cell changes during pregnancy in multiple sclerosis. Assay: immunoSEQ multiplex PCR; the TCRdb copy retains only in-frame clones and omits some. The sample yields roughly 110,000 clones, less than 95% seen once. The source was peripheral blood, collected in the third trimester of pregnancy. Receptors originate from a female donor in good health, enrolled as a control in a pregnancy study.

The chain employs TRBV9 and TRBJ1-2; 11 nucleotides line up with TRBD1. Trimming cost V 4 bases and J 5 bases; bases outside gene matches: 7. The germline V gene has CDR1 SGDLS and CDR2 YYNGEE. The CDR3 spans 15 residues. The CDR3 sequence is CASSKPDRGLYGYTF. The CDR3 DNA is TGTGCCAGCAGCAAGCCGGACAGGGGGCTTTATGGCTACACCTTC.

In this sample, this clone turned up once. The rearrangement uses TRBV19 and TRBJ2-7, with 10 bases aligning to TRBD1. Germline-derived CDR1 and CDR2 are LNHDA and SQIVND (reference sequence). V lost 6 bases to trimming and J lost 5 bases; unmatched junction nucleotides: 10. The CDR3 totals 15 residues. The CDR3 sequence is CASRPGTGEENEQYF. The CDR3 DNA sequence: TGTGCCAGTAGACCCGGGACAGGGGAAGAAAACGAGCAGTACTTC.

The chain uses TRBV6-5 and TRBJ2-5, with TRBD2 matching 14 bases. Germline-derived CDR1 and CDR2 are MNHEY and SVGAGI. The trim removed 6 bases at V and 7 bases at J, leaving 10 bases unmatched. The CDR3 length is 16 residues. CDR3 bases: TGTGCCAGCAGATACGGGACTAGCGGGGGACCCGGGACCCAGTACTTC. Amino acid sequence: CASRYGTSGGPGTQYF.

The chain recombines TRBV4-3 with TRBJ1-2, with 7 nucleotides matching TRBD1. J lost 3 bases, V lost 1 base, and 2 bases had no gene match. This CDR3 region has 14 residues. Germline-derived CDR1 and CDR2 are LGHNA and YSLEER. CDR3 nucleotide sequence: TGCGCCAGCAGCCAAGCAGGGGGAGACTATGGCTACACCTTC. It encodes CASSQAGGDYGYTF.

V gene TRBV9 combines with J gene TRBJ2-1, with 9 nucleotides matching TRBD2. Losses at the gene ends were 0 bases for V and 7 bases for J; bases not matched to a gene: 5. Germline V lookup: CDR1 SGDLS, CDR2 YYNGEE. The CDR3 spans 15 residues. CDR3 nucleotides: TGTGCCAGCAGCGTAGAGGCGGGGGGGCGGAATGAGCAGTTCTTC. It translates to CASSVEAGGRNEQFF.

The V call is TRBV7-2, the J call TRBJ1-6, with D possibly being TRBD1 (6 bases). Trimming stripped 5 bases from V and 9 bases from J, with 14 bases between. The CDR3 contains 14 residues. Germline values: CDR1 SGHTA, CDR2 FQGNSA. The CDR3 is CASSPQGSGSPLHF. CDR3 nucleotides: TGTGCCAGCAGCCCCCAGGGGTCTGGTTCACCCCTCCACTTT.

The chain is built from TRBV13 and TRBJ1-1, with D possibly TRBD1 on 5 matching bases. V was pared by 4 bases and J by 1 base, with 10 bases between. The germline CDR1 and CDR2 sequences are PRHDT and FYEKMQ (reference sequence). This CDR3 comprises 14 residues. This chain's CDR3 is CASSYDSGNTEAFF. CDR3 coding DNA: TGTGCCAGCAGCTATGACAGTGGGAACACTGAAGCTTTCTTT.

The CDR3 DNA is TGTGCCAGCAGTGAAATAGGATGGGGCAGGGGAGCCAATTCACCCCTCCACTTT. It yields the protein CASSEIGWGRGANSPLHF. The J gene is TRBJ1-6, the V gene TRBV6-1, with D maybe TRBD1 (6 bases). This CDR3 region has 18 residues. Germline CDR1 and CDR2: MNHNS and SASEGT. V was shortened by 2 bases and J by 7 bases, with 21 bases between the two germline ends.

This sequence joins TRBV27 and TRBJ2-7; 10 bases align to TRBD2. Germline CDR1 is MNHEY and CDR2 is SMNVEV (reference sequence). The CDR3 consists of 15 residues. V lost 5 bases to trimming and J lost 4 bases; unmatched junction nucleotides: 8. CDR3 amino acids: CASSLGLARSYEQYF. The CDR3 region has the DNA TGTGCCAGCAGTCTGGGACTAGCGAGATCTTACGAGCAGTACTTC.